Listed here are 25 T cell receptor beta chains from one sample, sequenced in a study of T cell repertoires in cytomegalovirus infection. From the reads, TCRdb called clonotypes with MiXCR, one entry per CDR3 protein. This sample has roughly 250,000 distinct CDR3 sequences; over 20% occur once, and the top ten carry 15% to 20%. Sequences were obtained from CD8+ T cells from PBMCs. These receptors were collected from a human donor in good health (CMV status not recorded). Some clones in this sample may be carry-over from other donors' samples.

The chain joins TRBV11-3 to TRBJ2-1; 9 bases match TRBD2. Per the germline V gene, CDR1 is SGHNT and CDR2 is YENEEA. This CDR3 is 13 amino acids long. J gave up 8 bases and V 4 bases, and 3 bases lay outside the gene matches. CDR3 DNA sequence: TGTGCCAGCAGCTCCCGGACTAGCGATGAGCAGTTCTTC. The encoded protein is CASSSRTSDEQFF.

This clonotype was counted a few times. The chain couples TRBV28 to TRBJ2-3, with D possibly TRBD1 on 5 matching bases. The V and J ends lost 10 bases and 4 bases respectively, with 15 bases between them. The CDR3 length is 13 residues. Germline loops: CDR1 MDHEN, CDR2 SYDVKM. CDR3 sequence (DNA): TGTGCCACCCGACCGGACACGCCAGATACGCAGTATTTT. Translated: CATRPDTPDTQYF. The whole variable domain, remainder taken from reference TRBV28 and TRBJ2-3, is DVKVTQSSRYLVKRTGEKVFLECVQDMDHENMFWYRQDPGLGLRLIYFSYDVKMKEKGDIPEGYSVSREKKERFSLILESASTNQTSMYLCATRPDTPDTQYFGPGTRLTVL.

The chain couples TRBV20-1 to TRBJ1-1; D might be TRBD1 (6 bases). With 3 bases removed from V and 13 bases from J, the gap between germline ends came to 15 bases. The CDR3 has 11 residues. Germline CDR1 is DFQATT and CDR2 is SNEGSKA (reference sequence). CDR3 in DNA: TGCAGTGCTAGTCGGGGGGCGGAGGTTTTCTTT. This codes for CSASRGAEVFF.

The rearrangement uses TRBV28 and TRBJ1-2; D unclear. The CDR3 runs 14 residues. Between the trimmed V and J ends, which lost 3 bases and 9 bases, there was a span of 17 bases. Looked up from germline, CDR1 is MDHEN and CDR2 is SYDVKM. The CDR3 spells CASSLAGSSYSYTF. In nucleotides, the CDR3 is TGTGCCAGCAGTTTGGCAGGCTCTAGTTACAGCTACACCTTC.

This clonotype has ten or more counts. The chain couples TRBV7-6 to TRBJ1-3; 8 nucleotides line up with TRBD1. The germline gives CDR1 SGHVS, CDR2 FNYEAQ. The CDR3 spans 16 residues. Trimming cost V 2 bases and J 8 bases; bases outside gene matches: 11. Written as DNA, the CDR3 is TGTGCCAGCAGCTTAAGAGACAGGGGCCTCTTGGACACCATATATTTT. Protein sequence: CASSLRDRGLLDTIYF.

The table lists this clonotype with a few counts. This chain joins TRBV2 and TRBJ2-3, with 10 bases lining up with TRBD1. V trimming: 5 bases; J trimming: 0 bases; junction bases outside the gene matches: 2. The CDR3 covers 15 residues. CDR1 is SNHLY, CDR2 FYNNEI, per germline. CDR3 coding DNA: TGTGCCAGCAGTAGACAGGGGGCTAGCACAGATACGCAGTATTTT. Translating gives CASSRQGASTDTQYF. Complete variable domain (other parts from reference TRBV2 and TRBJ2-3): EPEVTQTPSHQVTQMGQEVILRCVPISNHLYFYWYRQILGQKVEFLVSFYNNEISEKSEIFDDQFSVERPDGSNFTLKIRSTKLEDSAMYFCASSRQGASTDTQYFGPGTRLTVL.

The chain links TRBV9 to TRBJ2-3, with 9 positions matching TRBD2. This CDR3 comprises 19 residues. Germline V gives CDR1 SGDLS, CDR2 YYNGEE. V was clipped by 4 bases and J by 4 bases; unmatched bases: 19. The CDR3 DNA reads TGTGCCAGCAGCCCAGGAGCTATGAGGCGGGGGGGCCCAGCAGATACGCAGTATTTT. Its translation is CASSPGAMRRGGPADTQYF.

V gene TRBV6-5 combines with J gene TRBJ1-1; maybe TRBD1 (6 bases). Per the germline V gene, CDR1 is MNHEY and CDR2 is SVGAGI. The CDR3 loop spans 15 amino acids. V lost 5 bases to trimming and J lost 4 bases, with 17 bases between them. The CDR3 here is CASSRVQGIGTEAFF. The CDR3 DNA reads TGTGCCAGCAGTAGGGTACAGGGTATCGGCACTGAAGCTTTCTTT.

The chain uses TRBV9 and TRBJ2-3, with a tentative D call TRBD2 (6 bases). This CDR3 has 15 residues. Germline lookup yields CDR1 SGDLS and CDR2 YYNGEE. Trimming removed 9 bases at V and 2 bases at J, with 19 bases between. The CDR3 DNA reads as TGTGCCACAGCACAATCGGGGGTCAACACAGATACGCAGTATTTT. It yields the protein CATAQSGVNTDTQYF.

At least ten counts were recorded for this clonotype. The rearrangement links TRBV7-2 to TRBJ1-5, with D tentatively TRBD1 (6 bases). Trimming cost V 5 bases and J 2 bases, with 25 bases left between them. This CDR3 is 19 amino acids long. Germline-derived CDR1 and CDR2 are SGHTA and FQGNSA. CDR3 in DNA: TGTGCCAGCAGCGAAGGGACATCCGGCGGGGTGTTAGGCAATCAGCCCCAGCATTTT. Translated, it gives CASSEGTSGGVLGNQPQHF.

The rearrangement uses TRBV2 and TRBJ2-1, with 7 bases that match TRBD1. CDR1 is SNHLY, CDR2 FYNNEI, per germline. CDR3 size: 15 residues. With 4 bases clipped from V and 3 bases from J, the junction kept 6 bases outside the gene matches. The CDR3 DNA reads TGTGCCAGCAGTGTATTCGGGACAGACTACAATGAGCAGTTCTTC. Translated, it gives CASSVFGTDYNEQFF. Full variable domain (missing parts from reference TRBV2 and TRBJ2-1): EPEVTQTPSHQVTQMGQEVILRCVPISNHLYFYWYRQILGQKVEFLVSFYNNEISEKSEIFDDQFSVERPDGSNFTLKIRSTKLEDSAMYFCASSVFGTDYNEQFFGPGTRLTVL.

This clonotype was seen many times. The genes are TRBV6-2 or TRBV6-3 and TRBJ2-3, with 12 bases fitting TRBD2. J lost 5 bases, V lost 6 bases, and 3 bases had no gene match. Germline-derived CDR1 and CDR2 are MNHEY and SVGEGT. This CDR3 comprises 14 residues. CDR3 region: CASRPLAGGDTQYF. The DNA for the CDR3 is TGTGCCAGCAGGCCACTAGCGGGGGGAGATACGCAGTATTTT.

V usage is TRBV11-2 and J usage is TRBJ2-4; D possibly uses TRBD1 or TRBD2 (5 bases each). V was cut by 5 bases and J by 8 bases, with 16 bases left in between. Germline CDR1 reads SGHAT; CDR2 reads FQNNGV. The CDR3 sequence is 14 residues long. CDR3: CASSAGAGPDIQYF. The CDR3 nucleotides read TGTGCCAGCAGCGCCGGGGCGGGTCCGGACATTCAGTACTTC.

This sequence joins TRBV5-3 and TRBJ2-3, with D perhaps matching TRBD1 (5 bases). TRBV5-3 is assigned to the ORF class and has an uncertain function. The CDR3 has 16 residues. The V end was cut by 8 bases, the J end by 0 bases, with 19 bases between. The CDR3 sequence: CASSPVWGASTDTQYF. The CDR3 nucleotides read TGTGCCAGCAGCCCGGTCTGGGGCGCGAGCACAGATACGCAGTATTTT.

CDR3 amino acids: CASSTLDGVNTEAFF. The CDR3 DNA reads TGCGCCAGCAGCACTTTGGACGGAGTGAACACTGAAGCTTTCTTT. The V and J genes are TRBV5-1 and TRBJ1-1; no clear D. Deletions cut 4 bases from V and 0 bases from J, with 13 bases between. The germline V gene encodes CDR1 SGHRS and CDR2 YFSETQ. The CDR3 has 15 residues.

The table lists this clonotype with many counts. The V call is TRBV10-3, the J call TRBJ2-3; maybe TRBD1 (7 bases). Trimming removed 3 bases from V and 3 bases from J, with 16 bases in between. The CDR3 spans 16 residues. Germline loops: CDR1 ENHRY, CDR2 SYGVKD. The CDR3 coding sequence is TGTGCCATCAGTGACCCCGACAGGGAGGTAACAGATACGCAGTATTTT. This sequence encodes CAISDPDREVTDTQYF.

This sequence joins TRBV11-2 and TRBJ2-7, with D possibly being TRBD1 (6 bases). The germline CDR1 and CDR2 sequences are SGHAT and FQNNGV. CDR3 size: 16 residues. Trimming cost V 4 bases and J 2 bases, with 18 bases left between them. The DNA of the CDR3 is TGTGCCAGCAGCTCCGAGAGGGGGTCAGACGCCTACGAGCAGTACTTC. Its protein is CASSSERGSDAYEQYF.

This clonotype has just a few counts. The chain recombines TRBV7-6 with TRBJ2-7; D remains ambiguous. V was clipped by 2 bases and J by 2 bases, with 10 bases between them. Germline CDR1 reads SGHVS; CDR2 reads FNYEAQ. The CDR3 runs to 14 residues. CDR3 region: CASSLTVNPYEQYF. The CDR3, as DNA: TGTGCCAGCAGCTTAACAGTGAATCCCTACGAGCAGTACTTC.

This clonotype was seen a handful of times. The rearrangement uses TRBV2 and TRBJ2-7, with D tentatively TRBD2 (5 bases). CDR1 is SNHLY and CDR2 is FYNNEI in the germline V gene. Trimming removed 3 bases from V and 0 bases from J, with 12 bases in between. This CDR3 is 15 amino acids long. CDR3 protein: CASSDGTGSSYEQYF. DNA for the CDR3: TGTGCCAGCAGTGACGGAACGGGAAGCTCCTACGAGCAGTACTTC.

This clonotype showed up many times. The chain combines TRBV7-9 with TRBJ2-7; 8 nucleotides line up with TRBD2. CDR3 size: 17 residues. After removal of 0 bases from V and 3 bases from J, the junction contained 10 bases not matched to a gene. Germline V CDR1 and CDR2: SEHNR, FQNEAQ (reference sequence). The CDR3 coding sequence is TGTGCCAGCAGCTTAGCTGGCGGGGGGAGAACCTTCTACGAGCAGTACTTC. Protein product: CASSLAGGGRTFYEQYF.

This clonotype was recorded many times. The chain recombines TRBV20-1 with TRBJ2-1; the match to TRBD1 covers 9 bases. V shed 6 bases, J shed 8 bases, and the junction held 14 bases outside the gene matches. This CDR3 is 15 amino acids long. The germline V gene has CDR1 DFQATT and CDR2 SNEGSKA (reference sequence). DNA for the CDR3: TGCAGTGCCTCCCCACACAGGGGGCGCCTCGATGAGCAGTTCTTC. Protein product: CSASPHRGRLDEQFF.

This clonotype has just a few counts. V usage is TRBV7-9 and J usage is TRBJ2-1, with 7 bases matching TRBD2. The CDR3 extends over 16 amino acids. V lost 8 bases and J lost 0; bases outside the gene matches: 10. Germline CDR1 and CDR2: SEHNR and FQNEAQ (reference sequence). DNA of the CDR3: TGTGCCAGCGGGGGGGTGAAGGCCCCCTCCTACAATGAGCAGTTCTTC. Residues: CASGGVKAPSYNEQFF.

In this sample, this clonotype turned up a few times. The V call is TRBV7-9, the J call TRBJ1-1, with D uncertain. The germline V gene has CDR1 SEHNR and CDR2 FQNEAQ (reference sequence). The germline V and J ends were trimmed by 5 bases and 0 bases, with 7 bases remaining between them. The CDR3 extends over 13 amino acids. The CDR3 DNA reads TGTGCCAGCAGCCCCAGCATGAACACTGAAGCTTTCTTT. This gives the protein CASSPSMNTEAFF.

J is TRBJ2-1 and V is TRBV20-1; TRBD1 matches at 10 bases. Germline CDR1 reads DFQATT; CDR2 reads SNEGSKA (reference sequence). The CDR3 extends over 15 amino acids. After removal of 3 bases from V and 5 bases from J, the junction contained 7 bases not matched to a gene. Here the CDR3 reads CSARAGTGANNEQFF. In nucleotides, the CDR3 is TGCAGTGCTAGGGCCGGGACAGGGGCCAACAATGAGCAGTTCTTC.

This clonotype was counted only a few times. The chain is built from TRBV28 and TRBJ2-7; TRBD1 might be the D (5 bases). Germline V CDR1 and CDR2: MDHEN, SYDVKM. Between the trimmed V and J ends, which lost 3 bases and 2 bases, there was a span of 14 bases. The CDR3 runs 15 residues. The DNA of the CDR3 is TGTGCCAGCAGTTTTTATGGACGGACAACCTACGAGCAGTACTTC. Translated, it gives CASSFYGRTTYEQYF.